Given below is one T cell receptor beta chain in context. The data originate from a study of Graves' ophthalmopathy and Graves' hyperthyroidism. Amplification from RNA transcripts yielded the TCR beta CDR3 regions. RT-PCR with HTBI primers came first, then second-round multiplex PCR. A single record per CDR3 protein comes from TCRdb applying MiXCR to the multiplex PCR reads. In the table there are 240,000 or so distinct CDR3 sequences, 40% to 50% of which are singletons. Deletions cut 0 bases from V and 5 bases from J, with 16 bases between. CDR1 MGHRA and CDR2 YSYEKL come from the germline V gene. The CDR3 consists of 16 residues.

The source is an adult man with Graves' ophthalmopathy. Sequencing input: peripheral blood. The V call is TRBV4-1, the J call TRBJ1-2, with D unresolved. The CDR3 reads CASSQDGDSSMYGYTF. The CDR3 nucleotides are TGCGCCAGCAGCCAAGATGGGGATTCTTCGATGTATGGCTACACCTTC.